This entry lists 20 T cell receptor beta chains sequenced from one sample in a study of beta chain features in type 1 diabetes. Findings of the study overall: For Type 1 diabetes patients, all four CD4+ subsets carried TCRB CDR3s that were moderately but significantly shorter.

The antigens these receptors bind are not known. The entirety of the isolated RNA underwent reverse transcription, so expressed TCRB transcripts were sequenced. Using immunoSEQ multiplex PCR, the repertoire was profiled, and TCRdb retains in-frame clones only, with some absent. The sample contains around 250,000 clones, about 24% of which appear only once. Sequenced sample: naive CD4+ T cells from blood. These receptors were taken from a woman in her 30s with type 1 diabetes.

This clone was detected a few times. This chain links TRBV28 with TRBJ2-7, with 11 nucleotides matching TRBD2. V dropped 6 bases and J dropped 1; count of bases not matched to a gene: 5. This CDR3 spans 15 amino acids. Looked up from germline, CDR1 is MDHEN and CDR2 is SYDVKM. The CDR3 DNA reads TGTGCCAGCAGCCATAGCGGGAGGGTTTCCTACGAGCAGTACTTC. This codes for CASSHSGRVSYEQYF.

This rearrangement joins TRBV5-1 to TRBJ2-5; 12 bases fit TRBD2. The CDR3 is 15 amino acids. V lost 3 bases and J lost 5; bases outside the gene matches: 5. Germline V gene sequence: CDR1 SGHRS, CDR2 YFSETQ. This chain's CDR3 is CASSWGLAGGETQYF. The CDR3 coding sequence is TGCGCCAGCAGCTGGGGACTAGCGGGTGGGGAGACCCAGTACTTC. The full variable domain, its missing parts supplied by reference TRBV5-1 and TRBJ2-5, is KAGVTQTPRYLIKTRGQQVTLSCSPISGHRSVSWYQQTPGQGLQFLFEYFSETQRNKGNFPGRFSGRQFSNSRSEMNVSTLELGDSALYLCASSWGLAGGETQYFGPGTRLLVL.

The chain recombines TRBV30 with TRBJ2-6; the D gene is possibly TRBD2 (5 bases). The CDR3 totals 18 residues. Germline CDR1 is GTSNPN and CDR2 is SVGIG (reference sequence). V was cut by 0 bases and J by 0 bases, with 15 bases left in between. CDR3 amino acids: CAWSVLRTGYSGANVLTF. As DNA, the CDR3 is TGTGCCTGGAGTGTACTCCGGACTGGATACTCTGGGGCCAACGTCCTGACTTTC.

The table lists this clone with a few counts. For the CDR3, the DNA is TGCGCCAGCACCTCTGCCCCGGGCGGGGCGGGAAGAGATGAGCAGTTCTTC. It is translated as CASTSAPGGAGRDEQFF. The chain links TRBV4-1 to TRBJ2-1, with a tentative D call TRBD2 (6 bases). CDR3 length: 17 residues. Germline CDR1 is MGHRA and CDR2 is YSYEKL. The ends were cut back, 7 bases at V and 8 bases at J, with 27 bases in the middle.

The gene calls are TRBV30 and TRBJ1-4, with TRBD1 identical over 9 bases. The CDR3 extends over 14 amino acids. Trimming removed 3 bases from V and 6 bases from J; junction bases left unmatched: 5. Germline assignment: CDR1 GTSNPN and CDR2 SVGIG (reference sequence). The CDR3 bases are TGTGCCTGGAGCTCGGGACAGGGATATGAAAAACTGTTTTTT. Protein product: CAWSSGQGYEKLFF.

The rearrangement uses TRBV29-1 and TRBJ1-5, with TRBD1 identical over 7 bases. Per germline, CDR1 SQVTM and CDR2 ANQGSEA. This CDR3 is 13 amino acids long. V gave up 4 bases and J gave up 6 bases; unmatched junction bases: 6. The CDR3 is CSVGGGGFQPQHF. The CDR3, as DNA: TGCAGCGTTGGAGGGGGCGGTTTTCAGCCCCAGCATTTT.

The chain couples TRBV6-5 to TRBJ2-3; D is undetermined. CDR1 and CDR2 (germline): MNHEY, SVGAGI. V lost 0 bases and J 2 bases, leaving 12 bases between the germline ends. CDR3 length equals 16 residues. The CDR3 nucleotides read TGTGCCAGCAGTTACTCAGGCCTACAGAACACAGATACGCAGTATTTT. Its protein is CASSYSGLQNTDTQYF.

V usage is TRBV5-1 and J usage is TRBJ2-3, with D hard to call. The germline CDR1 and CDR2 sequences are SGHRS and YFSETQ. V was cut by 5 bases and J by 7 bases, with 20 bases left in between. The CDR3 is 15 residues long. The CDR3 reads CASSELAQQSHTQYF. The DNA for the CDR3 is TGCGCCAGCAGTGAGTTAGCCCAGCAAAGCCATACGCAGTATTTT. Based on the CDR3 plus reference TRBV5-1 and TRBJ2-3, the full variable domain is KAGVTQTPRYLIKTRGQQVTLSCSPISGHRSVSWYQQTPGQGLQFLFEYFSETQRNKGNFPGRFSGRQFSNSRSEMNVSTLELGDSALYLCASSELAQQSHTQYFGPGTRLTVL.

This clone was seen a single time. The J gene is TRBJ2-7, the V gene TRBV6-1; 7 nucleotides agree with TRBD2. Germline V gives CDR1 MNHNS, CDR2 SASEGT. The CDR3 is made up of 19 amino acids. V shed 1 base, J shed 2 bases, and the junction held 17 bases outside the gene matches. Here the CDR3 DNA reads TGTGCCAGCAGTGAAGGAGCCAGCGGTACGGGGGGTCAGACCTACGAGCAGTACTTC. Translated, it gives CASSEGASGTGGQTYEQYF.

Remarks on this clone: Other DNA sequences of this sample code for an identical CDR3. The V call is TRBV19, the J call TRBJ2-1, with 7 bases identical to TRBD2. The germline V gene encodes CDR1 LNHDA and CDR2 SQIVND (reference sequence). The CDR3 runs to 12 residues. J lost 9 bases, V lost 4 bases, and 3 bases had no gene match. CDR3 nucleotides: TGTGCCAGTAGTACTTCGGGAGGTGAGCAGTTCTTC. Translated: CASSTSGGEQFF.

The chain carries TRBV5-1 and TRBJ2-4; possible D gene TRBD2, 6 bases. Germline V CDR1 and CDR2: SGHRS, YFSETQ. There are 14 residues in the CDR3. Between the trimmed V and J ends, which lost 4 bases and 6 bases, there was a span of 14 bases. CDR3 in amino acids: CASSPGTLGNIQYF. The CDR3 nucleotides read TGCGCCAGCAGCCCCGGGACTCTCGGAAACATTCAGTACTTC.

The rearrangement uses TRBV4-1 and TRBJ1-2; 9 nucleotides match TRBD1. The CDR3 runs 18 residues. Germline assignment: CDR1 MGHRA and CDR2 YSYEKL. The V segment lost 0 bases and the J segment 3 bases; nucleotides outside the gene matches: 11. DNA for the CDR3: TGCGCCAGCAGCCAAGACCTCCGGGACAGGGACAATCACTATGGCTACACCTTC. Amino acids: CASSQDLRDRDNHYGYTF.

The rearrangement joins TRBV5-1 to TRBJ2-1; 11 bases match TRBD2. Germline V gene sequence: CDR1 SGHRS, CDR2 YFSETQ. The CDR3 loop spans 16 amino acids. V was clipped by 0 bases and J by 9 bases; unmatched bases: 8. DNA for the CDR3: TGCGCCAGCAGCTTGGTAGCGGGAGGGCGGGGCGGTGAGCAGTTCTTC. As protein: CASSLVAGGRGGEQFF.

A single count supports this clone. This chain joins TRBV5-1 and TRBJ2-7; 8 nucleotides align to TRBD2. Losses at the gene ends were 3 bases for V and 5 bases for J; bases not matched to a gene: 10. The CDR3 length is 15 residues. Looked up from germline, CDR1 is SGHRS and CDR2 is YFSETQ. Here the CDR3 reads CASSSEPGLVNEQYF. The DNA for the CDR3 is TGCGCCAGCAGCTCGGAACCGGGACTAGTTAACGAGCAGTACTTC.

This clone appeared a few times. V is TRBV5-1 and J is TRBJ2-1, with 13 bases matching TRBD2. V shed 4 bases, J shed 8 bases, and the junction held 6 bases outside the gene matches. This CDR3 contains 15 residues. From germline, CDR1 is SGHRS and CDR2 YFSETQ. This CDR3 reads CASSRTSGSVHEQFF. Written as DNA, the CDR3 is TGCGCCAGCAGCCGGACTAGCGGGAGTGTCCATGAGCAGTTCTTC.

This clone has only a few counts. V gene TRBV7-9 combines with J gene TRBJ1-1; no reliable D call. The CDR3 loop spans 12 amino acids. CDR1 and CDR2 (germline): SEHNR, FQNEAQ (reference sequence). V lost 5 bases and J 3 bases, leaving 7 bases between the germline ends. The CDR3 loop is CASSVSYTEAFF. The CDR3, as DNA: TGTGCCAGCAGCGTAAGCTACACTGAAGCTTTCTTT.

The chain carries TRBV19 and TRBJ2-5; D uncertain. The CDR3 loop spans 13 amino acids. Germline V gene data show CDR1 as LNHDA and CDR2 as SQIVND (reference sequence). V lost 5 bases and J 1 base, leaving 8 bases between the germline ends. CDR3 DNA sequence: TGTGCCAGTAGTGGGCAGGCCCAAGAGACCCAGTACTTC. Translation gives CASSGQAQETQYF.

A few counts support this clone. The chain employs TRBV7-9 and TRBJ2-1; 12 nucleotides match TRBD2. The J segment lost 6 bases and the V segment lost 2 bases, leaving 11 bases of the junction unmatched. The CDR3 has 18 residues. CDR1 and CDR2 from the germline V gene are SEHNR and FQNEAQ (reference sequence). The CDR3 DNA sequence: TGTGCCAGCAGCTTAACGGGCCTAGCGGGAGGGCCGGGCAATGAGCAGTTCTTC. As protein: CASSLTGLAGGPGNEQFF.

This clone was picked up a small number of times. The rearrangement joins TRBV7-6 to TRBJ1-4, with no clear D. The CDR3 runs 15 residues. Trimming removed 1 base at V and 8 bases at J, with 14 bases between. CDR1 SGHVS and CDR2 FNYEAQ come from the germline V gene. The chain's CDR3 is CASSLGSTPGEKLFF. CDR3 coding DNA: TGTGCCAGCAGCTTAGGGTCAACCCCGGGGGAAAAACTGTTTTTT. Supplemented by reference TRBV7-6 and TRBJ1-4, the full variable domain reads GAGVSQSPRYKVTKRGQDVALRCDPISGHVSLYWYRQALGQGPEFLTYFNYEAQQDKSGLPNDRFSAERPEGSISTLTIQRTEQRDSAMYRCASSLGSTPGEKLFFGSGTQLSVL.

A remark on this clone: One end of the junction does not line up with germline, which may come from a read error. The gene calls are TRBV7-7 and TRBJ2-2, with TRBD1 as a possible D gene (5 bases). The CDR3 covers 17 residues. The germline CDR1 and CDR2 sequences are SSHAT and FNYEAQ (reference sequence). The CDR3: CASSLVPSRAHTGELFF. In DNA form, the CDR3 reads TGTGCTAGCAGCTTAGTTCCCTCCAGGGCTCACACCGGGGAGCTGTTTTTT.